This T cell receptor beta chain was observed in a study of early T cells in non-severe SARS-CoV-2 infection. Overall study results and limits: Anti-spike CD8 responses were favored by VDJdb matching, which missed private and CD4 specificities.

Unique molecular identifiers tagged individual cDNA molecules. One entry per CDR3 protein, called by TCRdb with MiXCR from the 5' RACE reads. The sample records roughly 75,000 distinct CDR3 sequences, about 12% being singletons. A word on this clonotype: What it binds is not known.

CDR3 length equals 13 residues. Germline-derived CDR1 and CDR2 are LNHDA and SQIVND (reference sequence). Trimming cost V 7 bases and J 1 base, with 11 bases left between them. The receptor was derived from an adult who was a healthcare worker with PCR-confirmed SARS-CoV-2 infection or an uninfected control (not recorded which). The genes are TRBV19 and TRBJ2-7; D is perhaps TRBD1 or TRBD2 (5 bases each). The sequencing input was whole blood. The CDR3 DNA sequence: TGTGCCAGTACGGGGACGGGGTCCTACGAGCAGTACTTC. Translated, it gives CASTGTGSYEQYF.